This T cell receptor (beta chain) was identified during a study of blood T cell repertoires in COVID-19 (dated by TCRdb to 2020 to 2022). Concerning the study at large: Samples covering the acute and convalescent phases of COVID-19 were provided by collaborators in the United States, Italy and Spain. The repertoires were made available in a free public database intended to serve as a resource for research on the immune response to SARS-CoV-2. Nearly every sample came with metadata listing a de-identified subject ID, COVID-19 status, age in years and sex. Deeply sampled blood TCRbeta repertoires from subjects exposed to, actively infected with, or recovered from COVID-19 were included in the dataset. The material from the prospective study consisted of cDNA or gDNA derived from T cells, B-cell-depleted T cells, or PBMCs. Samples were obtained from the ongoing ImmuneRACE study (first 160 participants) and from 1,254 subjects provided by 6 global collaborators. Where available, HLA class I and class II types were taken from metadata supplied by the sample provider and were not determined by assay-based typing.

Summary of the overall study and its limitations: The quantity of clinical and demographic metadata differed by source and by participant and was supplied without curation.

In regard to this clone: Its specific antigen is unknown. Base qualities are missing; no much larger clone stands one base away.

TCRbeta CDR3 regions were amplified from genomic DNA using the immunoSEQ Assay, a bias-controlled multiplex PCR. The authors' analysis ran thus. The number of nucleated cells in each sample was estimated from the amplification of reference gene primers within the assay. Sequence reads were collapsed and filtered to measure the absolute abundance of every unique TCRbeta CDR3 rearrangement. For each sample, productive Simpson clonality was calculated by taking the square root of Simpson's diversity index across productive rearrangements. TCRdb obtained this table from immuneACCESS and retained in-frame rearrangements with V and J assigned. These tables miss some clones; where compared with another copy, unresolved V genes account for less than half of the shortfall, and the remainder is unexplained. D and trimming were read from the DNA, whereas the V and J calls and clone size are those reported in that table. The sample yields 210,000 or so clones; 80% to 90% were counted once. The ten largest clones capture 4.5% to 5.5% of the sample.

Collaborating institutions collected whole blood in K2EDTA tubes following their own protocols. For TCRbeta analysis, collaborator samples were shipped as frozen whole blood, as isolated PBMCs, or as DNA extracted from either sample type. Between the V and J ends, shortened by 4 bases and 0 bases respectively, the junction contains 10 bases. CDR1 LGHDT and CDR2 YNNKEL are derived from the germline V gene (reference sequence). From the cysteine up to the phenylalanine, the CDR3 has a length of 15 residues. Just the 45-base CDR3 DNA is kept, in frame starting at base 1. The origin of this receptor is a woman in her 70s with active or convalescent COVID-19. The material sequenced was peripheral blood. The rearranged chain carries TRBV3-1 (or the pseudogene TRBV3-2) and TRBJ1-5; the D segment could be TRBD1, given 5 matching bases. Here the CDR3 is given as CASSLAGPSNQPQHF. The nucleotide sequence reads TGTGCCAGCAGCCTTGCGGGGCCTAGCAATCAGCCCCAGCATTTT.